This entry lists 21 T cell receptor beta chains sequenced from one sample in a study of identifying expanded T cells in peripheral blood. Profiling relied on immunoSEQ multiplex PCR, and the TCRdb table lists in-frame clones only, not all of them. Of 90,000 to 100,000 clones in the sample, 88% were seen once. Sequenced sample: blood. These receptors were collected from a person between 18 and 69 years old in good health.

This sequence joins TRBV6-1 and TRBJ1-3; D is undetermined. Germline assignment: CDR1 MNHNS and CDR2 SASEGT. This CDR3 contains 15 residues. V lost 6 bases and J lost 2, with 14 bases in between. The CDR3 nucleotides are TGTGCCAGCAGCGACCAAGGTCTAGCTGGAAACACCATATATTTT. Translated: CASSDQGLAGNTIYF.

The J gene is TRBJ2-3, the V gene TRBV28; 11 bases are a match to TRBD1. The CDR3 covers 14 residues. V lost 8 bases and J lost 6; bases outside the gene matches: 7. CDR1 and CDR2 (germline): MDHEN, SYDVKM. The CDR3 coding sequence is TGTGCCAGCCGGGACAGGGGGTACGTCGATACGCAGTATTTT. The encoded protein is CASRDRGYVDTQYF.

This rearrangement joins TRBV11-3 to TRBJ2-1, with 10 bases fitting TRBD1. Germline V gene sequence: CDR1 SGHNT, CDR2 YENEEA. V trimming: 5 bases; J trimming: 2 bases; junction bases outside the gene matches: 6. CDR3 length: 16 residues. For the CDR3, the DNA is TGTGCCAGCAGCACGTCCGGGACAGGGGCCTACAATGAGCAGTTCTTC. It translates to CASSTSGTGAYNEQFF.

V gene TRBV2 combines with J gene TRBJ1-1; 7 positions agree with TRBD1. CDR1 and CDR2 from the germline V gene are SNHLY and FYNNEI. The V and J ends lost 2 bases and 5 bases, in that order; junction bases with no gene match: 2. CDR3 length: 13 amino acids. Here the CDR3 reads CASSEQGGTEAFF. The CDR3 nucleotides are TGTGCCAGCAGTGAACAGGGGGGGACTGAAGCTTTCTTT.

The genes are TRBV5-4 and TRBJ2-1; no definite D call. Trimming took 4 bases from V and 0 from J, leaving 5 bases between them. From germline, CDR1 is SGHNT and CDR2 YYREEE (reference sequence). The CDR3 spans 13 residues. The CDR3 loop reads CASSVDSYNEQFF. The CDR3 DNA is TGTGCCAGCAGCGTGGACTCCTACAATGAGCAGTTCTTC.

The chain links TRBV7-6 to TRBJ1-2; D not certain. V shed 5 bases and J shed 0 bases, with 13 bases lying between them. The V gene's germline CDR1 is SGHVS and CDR2 FNYEAQ. The CDR3 contains 15 residues. CDR3 sequence reads: CASSPAGRTNYGYTF. The CDR3 region has the DNA TGTGCCAGCAGCCCCGCGGGGAGAACTAACTATGGCTACACCTTC.

V is TRBV2 and J is TRBJ2-5, with TRBD1 identical over 10 bases. Germline-derived CDR1 and CDR2 are SNHLY and FYNNEI. The trim removed 6 bases at V and 5 bases at J, leaving 9 bases unmatched. This CDR3 is 15 amino acids long. The DNA for the CDR3 is TGTGCCAGCAGGGGAGACAGGGGGCGCCGCGAGACCCAGTACTTC. Protein product: CASRGDRGRRETQYF.

The chain carries TRBV4-1 and TRBJ2-1; 13 bases line up with TRBD2. Germline V gene data show CDR1 as MGHRA and CDR2 as YSYEKL. J gave up 7 bases and V 0 bases, and 9 bases lay outside the gene matches. The CDR3 contains 18 residues. In nucleotides, the CDR3 is TGCGCCAGCAGCCAAGACGCCCCACTAGCGGGAGGGGTTAATGAGCAGTTCTTC. As protein: CASSQDAPLAGGVNEQFF.

This sequence joins TRBV5-6 and TRBJ1-5; D gene ambiguous. Germline-derived CDR1 and CDR2 are SGHDT and YYEEEE. Trimming pared 1 base from V and 4 bases from J, leaving 12 bases between. The CDR3 is 15 amino acids. The CDR3 protein is CASSLSPGSNQPQHF. As DNA, the CDR3 is TGTGCCAGCAGCTTGTCCCCCGGCAGTAATCAGCCCCAGCATTTT.

The rearrangement uses TRBV5-1 and TRBJ2-5; D gene uncertain. The germline V gene has CDR1 SGHRS and CDR2 YFSETQ. V lost 2 bases and J lost 1, with 21 bases in between. The CDR3 contains 18 residues. In DNA form, the CDR3 reads TGCGCCAGCAGCTTCGGTAGTACTTCCCTCCCAAGCCAAGAGACCCAGTACTTC. Amino acid sequence: CASSFGSTSLPSQETQYF.

Note on this clone: The sample contains more than one DNA sequence encoding this CDR3. CDR3 sequence reads: CASSETGSSYNEQFF. The CDR3 DNA reads as TGTGCCAGCAGTGAGACAGGGAGCTCCTACAATGAGCAGTTCTTC. V usage is TRBV6-1 and J usage is TRBJ2-1, with 7 bases aligning to TRBD1. The germline V gene has CDR1 MNHNS and CDR2 SASEGT. V dropped 3 bases and J dropped 0; count of bases not matched to a gene: 2. This CDR3 has 15 residues.

The chain is built from TRBV19 and TRBJ1-2; 8 bases map to TRBD1. Germline V lookup: CDR1 LNHDA, CDR2 SQIVND (reference sequence). There are 19 residues in the CDR3. V shed 4 bases, J shed 4 bases, and the junction held 20 bases outside the gene matches. CDR3 DNA sequence: TGTGCCAGTAGTACTAAACCCCGACAGGGGCGCTCCCGATTCTATGGCTACACCTTC. Its protein product is CASSTKPRQGRSRFYGYTF.

The chain links TRBV27 to TRBJ1-6; TRBD1 is a possible D gene (6 bases). The germline CDR1 and CDR2 sequences are MNHEY and SMNVEV (reference sequence). CDR3 size: 15 residues. V was pared by 1 base and J by 7 bases, with 11 bases between. The CDR3 here is CASSLWDNTNSPLHF. CDR3 DNA: TGTGCCAGCAGTTTATGGGACAATACCAATTCACCCCTCCACTTT.

This chain joins TRBV11-2 and TRBJ1-2; the D gene is possibly TRBD1 (5 bases). Germline values: CDR1 SGHAT, CDR2 FQNNGV. This CDR3 is 13 amino acids long. Trimming took off 7 bases at V and 7 bases at J, with 16 bases between the two ends. CDR3 loop: CASNPGLGPGYTF. CDR3 nucleotides: TGTGCCAGCAACCCGGGACTGGGGCCTGGCTACACCTTC.

J is TRBJ2-3 and V is TRBV5-6; no reliable D call. The germline V gene has CDR1 SGHDT and CDR2 YYEEEE. With 0 bases removed from V and 4 bases from J, the gap between germline ends came to 3 bases. CDR3 length: 12 amino acids. The CDR3 reads CASSLAPDTQYF. CDR3 DNA: TGTGCCAGCAGCTTGGCCCCAGATACGCAGTATTTT.

Concerning this clone itself: The sample has other DNA sequences that encode this CDR3 too. The V gene is TRBV2, the J gene TRBJ1-4, with 7 bases fitting TRBD1. The germline V gene has CDR1 SNHLY and CDR2 FYNNEI. J gave up 7 bases and V 4 bases, and 3 bases lay outside the gene matches. This CDR3 is built from 13 residues. The CDR3 sequence is CASSGQGGEKLFF. CDR3 nucleotide sequence: TGTGCCAGCAGTGGCCAGGGGGGTGAAAAACTGTTTTTT.

The rearrangement uses TRBV2 and TRBJ2-1; 7 bases match TRBD2. V lost 3 bases, J lost 8 bases, and 7 bases stayed unmatched. The CDR3 has 14 amino acids. In germline, CDR1 is SNHLY, CDR2 FYNNEI. In DNA form, the CDR3 reads TGTGCCAGCAGTGAGGGAGGGGTGGGGGATGAGCAGTTCTTC. Residues: CASSEGGVGDEQFF.

This clone was seen once. The chain combines TRBV6-6 with TRBJ2-7; 12 nucleotides align to TRBD1. The junction had 3 bases not matched to a gene; V was cut back by 2 bases and J by 4 bases. The germline gives CDR1 MNHNY, CDR2 SVGAGI (reference sequence). CDR3 length: 15 residues. Here the CDR3 DNA reads TGTGCCAGCAGTTACGGGACAGGGGGCAAATACGAGCAGTACTTC. The encoded protein is CASSYGTGGKYEQYF.

The chain has TRBV9 and TRBJ1-2; D gene uncertain. Germline V gene sequence: CDR1 SGDLS, CDR2 YYNGEE. The CDR3 runs 14 residues. The V end was cut by 0 bases, the J end by 2 bases, with 8 bases between. The CDR3 nucleotides are TGTGCCAGCAGCGTAGAGGCAGGCAACTATGGCTACACCTTC. Its protein product is CASSVEAGNYGYTF.

V is TRBV14 and J is TRBJ2-2; perhaps TRBD1 as D (5 bases). Germline V CDR1 and CDR2: SGHDN, FVKESK. With 2 bases removed from V and 6 bases from J, the gap between germline ends came to 7 bases. The CDR3 is 13 residues long. The CDR3 sequence is CASSQIRAGELFF. CDR3 nucleotides: TGTGCCAGCAGCCAAATCAGGGCCGGGGAGCTGTTTTTT.

The chain joins TRBV4-1 to TRBJ2-1; TRBD2 aligns across 12 bases. V gave up 0 bases and J gave up 7 bases; unmatched junction bases: 7. Per the germline V gene, CDR1 is MGHRA and CDR2 is YSYEKL. The CDR3 is made up of 17 amino acids. The CDR3 DNA follows: TGCGCCAGCAGCCAAGACGAACTAGCGGGGGGCAAGAATGAGCAGTTCTTC. Its translation is CASSQDELAGGKNEQFF.